This TCR beta chain appears in the sequencing data of a study of STAT5B mutations in CD4+ large granular lymphocyte leukemia. Study-level results: No patients shared main leukemic clonotypes, though less than 30% appeared at low frequency elsewhere.

As to this clone: Its matching antigen is unknown.

Authors' analysis steps: The detection floor for productive clonotype frequency was 2.59 x 10-5. Clones were sequenced by immunoSEQ multiplex PCR, and TCRdb holds only the in-frame ones, with some missing. V and J calls and clone size follow that table, whereas D and trimming were derived from the DNA. The sample contains more than 35,000 clones, approximately 85% of which appear only once. The V and J ends lost 6 bases and 12 bases respectively, with 17 bases between them. Germline CDR1 reads KGHSH; CDR2 reads LQKENI. The CDR3 sequence is 13 residues long. Sequencing was carried out using CD4+ T cells from blood buffy coats. The chain is built from TRBV18 and TRBJ1-4; tentative D call: TRBD1 (6 bases). The TCR was taken from a human donor in good health. The CDR3 spells CASSRGRAVELFF. The CDR3 DNA reads as TGTGCCAGCTCCAGGGGCAGGGCGGTCGAACTGTTTTTT.